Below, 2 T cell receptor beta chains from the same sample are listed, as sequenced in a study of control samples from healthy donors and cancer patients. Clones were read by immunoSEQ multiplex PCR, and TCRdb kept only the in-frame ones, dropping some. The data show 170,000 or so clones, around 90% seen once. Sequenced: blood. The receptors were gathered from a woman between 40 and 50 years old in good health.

CDR3 coding DNA: TGTGCCAGCAGCCCGTTAGACAGGGGTGCTACCCAGTACTTC. Its translation is CASSPLDRGATQYF. The chain employs TRBV5-6 and TRBJ2-5, with TRBD1 matching 8 bases. The CDR3 totals 14 residues. The trim removed 4 bases at V and 8 bases at J, leaving 10 bases unmatched. Germline CDR1 is SGHDT and CDR2 is YYEEEE. Combining the CDR3 with reference TRBV5-6 and TRBJ2-5 gives the whole variable domain DAGVTQSPTHLIKTRGQQVTLRCSPKSGHDTVSWYQQALGQGPQFIFQYYEEEERQRGNFPDRFSGHQFPNYSSELNVNALLLGDSALYLCASSPLDRGATQYFGPGTRLLVL.

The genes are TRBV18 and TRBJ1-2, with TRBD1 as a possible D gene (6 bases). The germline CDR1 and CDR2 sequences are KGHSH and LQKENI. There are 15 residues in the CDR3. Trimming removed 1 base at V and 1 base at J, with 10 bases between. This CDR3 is CASSPQGVLNYGYTF. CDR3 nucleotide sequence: TGTGCCAGCTCACCACAGGGGGTGCTTAACTATGGCTACACCTTC.